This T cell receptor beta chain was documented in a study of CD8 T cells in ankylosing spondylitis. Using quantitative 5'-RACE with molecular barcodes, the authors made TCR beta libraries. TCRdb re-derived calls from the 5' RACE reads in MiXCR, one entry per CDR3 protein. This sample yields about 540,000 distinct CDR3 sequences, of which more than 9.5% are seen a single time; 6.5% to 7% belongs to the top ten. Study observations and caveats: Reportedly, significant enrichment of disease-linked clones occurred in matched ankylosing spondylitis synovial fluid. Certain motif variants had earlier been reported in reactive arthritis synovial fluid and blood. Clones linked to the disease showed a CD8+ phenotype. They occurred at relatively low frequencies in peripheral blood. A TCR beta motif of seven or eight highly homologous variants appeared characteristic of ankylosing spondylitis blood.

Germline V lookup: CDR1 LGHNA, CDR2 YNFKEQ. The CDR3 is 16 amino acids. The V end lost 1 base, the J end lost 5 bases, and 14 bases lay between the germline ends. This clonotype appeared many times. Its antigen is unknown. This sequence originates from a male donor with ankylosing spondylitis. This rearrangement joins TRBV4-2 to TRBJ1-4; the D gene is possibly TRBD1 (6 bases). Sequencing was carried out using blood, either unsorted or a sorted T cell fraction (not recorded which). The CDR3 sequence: CASSQASGVSNEKLFF. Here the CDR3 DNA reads TGTGCCAGCAGCCAAGCCTCAGGGGTTTCCAATGAAAAACTGTTTTTT.